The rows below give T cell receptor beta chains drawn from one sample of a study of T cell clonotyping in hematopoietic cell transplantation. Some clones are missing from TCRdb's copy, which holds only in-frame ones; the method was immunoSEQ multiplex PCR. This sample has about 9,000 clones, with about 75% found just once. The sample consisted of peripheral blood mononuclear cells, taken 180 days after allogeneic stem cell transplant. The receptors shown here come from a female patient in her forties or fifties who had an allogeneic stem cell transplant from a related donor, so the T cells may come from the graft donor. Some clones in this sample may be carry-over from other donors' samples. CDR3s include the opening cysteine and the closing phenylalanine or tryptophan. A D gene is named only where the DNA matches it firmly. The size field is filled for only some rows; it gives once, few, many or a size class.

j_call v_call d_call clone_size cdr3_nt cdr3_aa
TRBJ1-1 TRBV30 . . TGTGCCTGGACAGGGATAAGTGAAGCTTTCTTT CAWTGISEAFF
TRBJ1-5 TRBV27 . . TGTGCCAGCAGAAAGTGGGGGGGGGAGGAGGGGAGCAATCAGCCCCAGCATTTT CASRKWGGEEGSNQPQHF
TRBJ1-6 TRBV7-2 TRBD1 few TGTGCCAGCAGCTCCCTCTCGGGACAGGATAATTCACCCCTCCACTTT CASSSLSGQDNSPLHF
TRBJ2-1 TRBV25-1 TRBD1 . TGTGCCAGCAGTGTCACAGGGGAGAACAATGAGCAGTTCTTC CASSVTGENNEQFF
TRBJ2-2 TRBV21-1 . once TGTGCCAGCATCCAGCCTTTCACTAGCGGGGGGTCTCCGGTCACCGGGGAGCTGTTTTTT CASIQPFTSGGSPVTGELFF
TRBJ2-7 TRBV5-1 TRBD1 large TGCGCCAGCAGCCCGGGGACAGGGAAGTCCTCCTCCTACGAGCAGTACTTC CASSPGTGKSSSYEQYF
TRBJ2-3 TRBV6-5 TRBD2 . TGTGCCAGCAGGACGACTAGCGGCGTCACAGATACGCAGTATTTT CASRTTSGVTDTQYF
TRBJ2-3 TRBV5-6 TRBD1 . TGTGCCAGCAGCCGAAAAGACAGGGTGGGCACAGATACGCAGTATTTT CASSRKDRVGTDTQYF
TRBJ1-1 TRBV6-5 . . TGTGCCAGCAGTTACCCCACGGGGCGCGGTTCTGAAGCTTTCTTT CASSYPTGRGSEAFF
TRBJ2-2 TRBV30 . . TGTGCCTGGAATCCCCAGAACACCGGGGAGCTGTTTTTT CAWNPQNTGELFF
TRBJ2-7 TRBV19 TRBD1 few TGTGCCAGTAGTATAAGGGCAGGGGGCCCACTCGAGCAGTACTTC CASSIRAGGPLEQYF
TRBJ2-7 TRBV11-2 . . TGTGCCAGCACTCGGCGTCTTGGGTCCTACGAGCAGTACTTC CASTRRLGSYEQYF
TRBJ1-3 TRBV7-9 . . TGTGCCAGCAGCCCGGACAACCGGGGCACCATATATTTT CASSPDNRGTIYF
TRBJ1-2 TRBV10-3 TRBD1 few TGTGCCATCAGTGAGTCGATACAAGGACAGGGGAACAATGGCTACACCTTC CAISESIQGQGNNGYTF
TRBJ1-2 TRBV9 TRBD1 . TGTGCCAGCAGCGTGGGGACAGCCGGACACTATGGCTACACCTTC CASSVGTAGHYGYTF
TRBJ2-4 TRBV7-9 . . TGTGCCAGCAGCCCAACACCCGCTTTCATTCAGTACTTC CASSPTPAFIQYF
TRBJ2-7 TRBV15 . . TGTGCCACCAGCAGAGTGGCTCAAGCCTACGAGCAGTACTTC CATSRVAQAYEQYF
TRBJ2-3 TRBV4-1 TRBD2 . TGCGCCAGCAGCCAAGACCGGACTAGCGGGGGAAGGAATACGCAGTATTTT CASSQDRTSGGRNTQYF
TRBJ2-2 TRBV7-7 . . TGTGCCAGCAGCTTATATCCCCCGAACACCGGGGAGCTGTTTTTT CASSLYPPNTGELFF
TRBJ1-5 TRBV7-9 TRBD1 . TGTGCCAGCAGCCAATACAAGGGACAGAGCATAGATCAGCCCCAGCATTTT CASSQYKGQSIDQPQHF
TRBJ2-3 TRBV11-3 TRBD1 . TGTGCCAGCAGCTTAGGGACAGGGGGCGGCACAGATACGCAGTATTTT CASSLGTGGGTDTQYF
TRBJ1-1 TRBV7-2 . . TGTGCCAGCAAGTTGTCGAGGGACACTGAAGCTTTCTTT CASKLSRDTEAFF
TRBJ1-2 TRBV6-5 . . TGTGCCAGCACCGAGCGAGGGGACTATGGCTACACCTTC CASTERGDYGYTF
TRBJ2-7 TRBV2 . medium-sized TGTGCCAGCAGTGATTACGAGCAGTACTTC CASSDYEQYF
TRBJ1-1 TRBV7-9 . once TGTGCCAGCAGCTTAAGGGTTAGGGGTAACACTGAAGCTTTCTTT CASSLRVRGNTEAFF
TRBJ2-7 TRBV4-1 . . TGCGCCAGCAGCCTGGGTGGGGGGGGCCGGGGCGAGCAGTACTTC CASSLGGGGRGEQYF
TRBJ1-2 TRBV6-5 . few TGTGCCAGCAGTTACTCGGGCAGGGCCACCTATGGCTACACCTTC CASSYSGRATYGYTF
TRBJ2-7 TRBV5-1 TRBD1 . TGCGCCAGCAGCTACTCCCGGGACAGGGCCGTTCAGTACGAGCAGTACTTC CASSYSRDRAVQYEQYF
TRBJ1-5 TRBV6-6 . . TGTGCCAGCAGCCGCCGGAGGGGAGGCAATCAGCCCCAGCATTTT CASSRRRGGNQPQHF
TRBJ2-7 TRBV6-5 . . TGTGCCAGCATGGTGCGCTACGAGCAGTACTTC CASMVRYEQYF
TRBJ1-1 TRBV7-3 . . TGTGCCAGCAGCGTCGGCGGGTCTGAAGCTTTCTTT CASSVGGSEAFF
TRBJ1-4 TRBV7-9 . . TGTGCCAGCAGCCCAACCGGGACGGGAGAAAAACTGTTTTTT CASSPTGTGEKLFF
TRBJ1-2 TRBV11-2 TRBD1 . TGTGCCAGCAGCATCAGGACAGGGCTAGGGTTCTATGGCTACACCTTC CASSIRTGLGFYGYTF
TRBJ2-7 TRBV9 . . TGTGCCAGCAGCGTAGGAGGTAACTTCGTATACGAGCAGTACTTC CASSVGGNFVYEQYF
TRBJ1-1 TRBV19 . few TGTGCCAGTAGTATCTGGGGGACTGAAGCTTTCTTT CASSIWGTEAFF
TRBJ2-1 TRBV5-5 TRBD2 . TGTGCCAGCAGCCAAAGCGGGGGGGTCCAGTTCTTC CASSQSGGVQFF
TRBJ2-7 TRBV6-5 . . TGTGCCAGCAGTTACTCGAATAGAATTTACGAGCAGTACTTC CASSYSNRIYEQYF
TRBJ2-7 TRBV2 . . TGTGCCAGCAGTGAAGTTCTCCCAGGGGATATCTCCTACGAGCAGTACTTC CASSEVLPGDISYEQYF
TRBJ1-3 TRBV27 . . TGTGCCAGCAGTCTCGACAGGAGGGGAAACACCATATATTTT CASSLDRRGNTIYF
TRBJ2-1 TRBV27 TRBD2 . TGTGCCAGCACCCCGGTGCGGGGCCGCGGGGGTGAGCAGTTCTTC CASTPVRGRGGEQFF
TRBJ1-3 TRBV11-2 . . TGTGCCAGCAGCTCAGGGTCCTCTGGAAACACCATATATTTT CASSSGSSGNTIYF